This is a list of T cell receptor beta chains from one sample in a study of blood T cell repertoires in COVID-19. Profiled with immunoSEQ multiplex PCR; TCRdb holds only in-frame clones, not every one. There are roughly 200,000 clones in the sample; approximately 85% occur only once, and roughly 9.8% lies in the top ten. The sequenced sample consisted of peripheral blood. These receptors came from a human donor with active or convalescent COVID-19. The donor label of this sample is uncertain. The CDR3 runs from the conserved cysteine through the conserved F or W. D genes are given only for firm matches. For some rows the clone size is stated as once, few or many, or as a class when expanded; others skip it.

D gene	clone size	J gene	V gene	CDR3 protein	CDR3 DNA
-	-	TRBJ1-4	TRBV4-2	CASSQEAGATNEKLFF	TGTGCCAGCAGCCAGGAAGCAGGGGCAACTAATGAAAAACTGTTTTTT
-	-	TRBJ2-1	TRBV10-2	CASSERQYNEQFF	TGCGCCAGCAGTGAGCGACAGTACAATGAGCAGTTCTTC
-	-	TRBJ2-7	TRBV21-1	CASSKIPTDGREPYEQYF	TGTGCCAGCAGCAAAATCCCCACAGACGGGCGGGAGCCTTACGAGCAGTACTTC
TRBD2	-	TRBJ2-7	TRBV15	CATSVGSGSSYEQYF	TGTGCCACCAGCGTAGGAAGCGGGAGTTCCTACGAGCAGTACTTC
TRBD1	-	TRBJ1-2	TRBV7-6	CASSLVYIFHRGSDYGYTF	TGTGCCAGCAGCTTAGTCTATATCTTCCACAGGGGGAGTGACTATGGCTACACCTTC
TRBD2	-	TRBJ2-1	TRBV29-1	CSVDPTSGYNEQFF	TGCAGCGTTGATCCGACTAGCGGATACAATGAGCAGTTCTTC
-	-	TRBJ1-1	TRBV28	CASSLSAETPVAEAFF	TGTGCCAGCAGTTTGTCCGCCGAGACTCCGGTCGCTGAAGCTTTCTTT
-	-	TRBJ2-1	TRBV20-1	CSASERPRDEQFF	TGCAGTGCTAGTGAGCGGCCGCGGGATGAGCAGTTCTTC
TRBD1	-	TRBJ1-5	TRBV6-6	CASSETGNQPQHF	TGTGCCAGCAGTGAGACAGGGAATCAGCCCCAGCATTTT
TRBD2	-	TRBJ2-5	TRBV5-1	CASSSGRGQETQYF	TGCGCCAGCTCTAGCGGGAGGGGACAAGAGACCCAGTACTTC
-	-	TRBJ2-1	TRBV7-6	CASSSFHTGIKQFF	TGTGCCAGCAGCTCGTTCCATACAGGGATAAAGCAGTTCTTC
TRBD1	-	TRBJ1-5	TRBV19	CASRLGWDSRNQPQHF	TGTGCCAGTAGACTCGGATGGGACAGCCGCAATCAGCCCCAGCATTTT
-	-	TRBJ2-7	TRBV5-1	CASSLAPGSNPDF	TGCGCCAGCAGCTTGGCTCCGGGATCGAATCCGGACTTC
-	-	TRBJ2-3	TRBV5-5	CASSLFSVAPTDTQYF	TGTGCCAGCAGCTTGTTCTCGGTCGCACCCACAGATACGCAGTATTTT
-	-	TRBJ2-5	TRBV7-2	CASSLVAVGETQYF	TGTGCCAGCAGCTTAGTAGCTGTCGGCGAGACCCAGTACTTC
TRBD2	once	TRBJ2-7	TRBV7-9	CASSLQRLANNEQYF	TGTGCCAGCAGCTTACAGAGACTAGCGAACAACGAGCAGTACTTC
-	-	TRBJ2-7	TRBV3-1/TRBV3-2	CASSYRQTRYEQYF	TGTGCCAGCAGCTATCGACAGACCCGCTACGAGCAGTACTTC
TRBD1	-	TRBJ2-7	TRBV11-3	CASSFKQGASYEQYF	TGTGCCAGCAGCTTCAAACAGGGGGCCTCCTACGAGCAGTACTTC
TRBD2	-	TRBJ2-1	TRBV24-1	CATSDASGRADNEQFF	TGTGCCACCAGTGACGCTAGCGGGAGGGCCGACAATGAGCAGTTCTTC
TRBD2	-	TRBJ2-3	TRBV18	CASSPPTGGHTDTQYF	TGTGCCAGCTCACCACCGACGGGAGGGCACACAGATACGCAGTATTTT
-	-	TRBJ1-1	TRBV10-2	CASSEIGRIIEAFF	TGCGCCAGCAGTGAGATCGGCAGGATAATTGAAGCTTTCTTT
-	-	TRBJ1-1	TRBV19	CASSISDMNTEAFF	TGTGCCAGTAGTATCTCAGACATGAACACTGAAGCTTTCTTT
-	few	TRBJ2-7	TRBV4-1	CASSQVGGAGLYEQYF	TGCGCCAGCAGCCAAGTTGGGGGGGCAGGCCTCTACGAGCAGTACTTC
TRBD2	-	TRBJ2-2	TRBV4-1	CASSTWTSTTGELFF	TGCGCCAGCAGCACGTGGACTAGTACCACCGGGGAGCTGTTTTTT
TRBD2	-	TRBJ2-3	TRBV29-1	CSAGGGGGVTDTQYF	TGCAGCGCCGGAGGTGGCGGGGGGGTCACAGATACGCAGTATTTT
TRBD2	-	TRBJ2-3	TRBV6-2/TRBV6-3	CASSIGTSWGDTQYF	TGTGCCAGCAGTATCGGGACTAGTTGGGGAGATACGCAGTATTTT
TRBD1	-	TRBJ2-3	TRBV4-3	CASSPRTGTDTQYF	TGCGCCAGCAGCCCTCGGACAGGTACAGATACGCAGTATTTT
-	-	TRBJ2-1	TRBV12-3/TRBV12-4	CASRDSTYNEQFF	TGTGCCAGCCGGGACTCTACCTACAATGAGCAGTTCTTC
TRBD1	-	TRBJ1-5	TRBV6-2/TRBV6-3	CASSYSSTGVQPQHF	TGTGCCAGCAGTTACTCGTCGACAGGGGTTCAGCCCCAGCATTTT
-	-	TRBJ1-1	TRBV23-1	CASSPPDSTEAFF	TGCGCCAGCAGTCCCCCGGACAGCACTGAAGCTTTCTTT
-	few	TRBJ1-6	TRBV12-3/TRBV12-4	CASRVSGSPLHF	TGTGCCAGCAGGGTATCGGGTTCACCCCTCCACTTT
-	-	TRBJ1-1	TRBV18	CASSAWGDEAFF	TGTGCCAGTTCCGCATGGGGGGATGAAGCTTTCTTT
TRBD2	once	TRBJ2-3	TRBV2	CASSLAGPSTDTQYF	TGTGCCAGCTCCCTAGCGGGCCCTAGCACAGATACGCAGTATTTT
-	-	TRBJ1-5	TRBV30	CAWSGPAVSNQPQHF	TGTGCCTGGAGTGGTCCCGCAGTGTCCAATCAGCCCCAGCATTTT
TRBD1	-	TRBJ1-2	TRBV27	CASSLGTGGFYGYTF	TGTGCCAGCAGTTTGGGGACAGGGGGTTTTTATGGCTACACCTTC
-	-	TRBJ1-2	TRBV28	CASSLGGLRQTYGYTF	TGTGCCAGCAGTTTGGGGGGTCTCCGCCAGACTTATGGCTACACCTTC
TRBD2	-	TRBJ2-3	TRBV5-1	CASSLAELAGTDTQYF	TGCGCCAGCAGCTTGGCCGAACTAGCGGGGACAGATACGCAGTATTTT